This entry describes one TCR beta chain. The CDR3 runs 13 residues. Germline CDR1 SGHTA, CDR2 FQGNSA. Trimming took off 0 bases at V and 4 bases at J, with 4 bases between the two ends. This specimen belongs to a study of cytomegalovirus exposure and HLA in healthy donors. This PCR relied on a set of 60 Vbeta primers and 13 Jbeta primers. Profiled with immunoSEQ multiplex PCR; TCRdb holds only in-frame clones, not every one. This sample yields some 90,000 clones, of which about 76% are seen a single time; roughly 4% belongs to the top ten. The chain couples TRBV7-2 to TRBJ1-5, with D uncertain. Sequenced sample: PBMCs. This TCR came from a woman in her 70s in good health and CMV-seropositive. CDR3 in amino acids: CASSLAPNQPQHF. The CDR3 nucleotides are TGTGCCAGCAGCTTAGCCCCAAATCAGCCCCAGCATTTT.